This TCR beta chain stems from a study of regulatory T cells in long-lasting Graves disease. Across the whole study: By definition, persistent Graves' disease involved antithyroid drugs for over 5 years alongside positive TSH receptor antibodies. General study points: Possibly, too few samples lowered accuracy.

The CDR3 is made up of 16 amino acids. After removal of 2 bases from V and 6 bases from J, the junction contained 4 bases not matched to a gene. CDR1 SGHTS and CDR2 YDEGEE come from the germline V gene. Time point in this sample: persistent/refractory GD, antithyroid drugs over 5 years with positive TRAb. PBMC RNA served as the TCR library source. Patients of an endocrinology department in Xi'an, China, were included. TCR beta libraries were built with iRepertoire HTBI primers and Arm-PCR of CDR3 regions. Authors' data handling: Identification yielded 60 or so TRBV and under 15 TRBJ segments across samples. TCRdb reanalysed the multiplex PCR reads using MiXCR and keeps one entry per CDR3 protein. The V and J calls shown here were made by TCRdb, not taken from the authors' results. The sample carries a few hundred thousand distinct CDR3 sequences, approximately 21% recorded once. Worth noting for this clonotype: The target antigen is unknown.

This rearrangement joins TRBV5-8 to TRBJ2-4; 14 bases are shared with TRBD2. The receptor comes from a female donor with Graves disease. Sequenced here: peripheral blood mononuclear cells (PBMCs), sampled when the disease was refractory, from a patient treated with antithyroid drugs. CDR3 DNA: TGTGCCAGCAGCTTCGGGACTAGCGGGGGCCTAAACATTCAGTACTTC. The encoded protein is CASSFGTSGGLNIQYF.